This T cell receptor (beta chain) emerged from a study of shared clonotypes between healthy human individuals. Trimming left V 3 bases short and J 8 bases short, with 14 bases between. From germline, CDR1 is MNHNS and CDR2 SASEGT. This CDR3 is built from 14 residues. TCRdb's copy holds only in-frame clones and misses some; the assay was immunoSEQ multiplex PCR. The sample has fewer than 400,000 clones; roughly 70% are singletons. On this clone: Its specificity is not known.

Study conclusions and caveats: Exclusively blood specimens were collected; tissue repertoires likely differ.

Both subsets, CD45RA+ naive and CD45RA-negative memory, were split from the CD4+ cells. Sequencing used memory CD4+ T cells sorted from blood. Subset in this sample: CD45RA-negative fraction. The sequence was obtained from a man aged 30 to 39 in good health. The rearrangement uses TRBV6-1 and TRBJ2-1; possibly TRBD2 for D (6 bases). The CDR3 region is CASSDWGEVHEQFF. The DNA for the CDR3 is TGTGCCAGCAGTGATTGGGGGGAGGTCCATGAGCAGTTCTTC.